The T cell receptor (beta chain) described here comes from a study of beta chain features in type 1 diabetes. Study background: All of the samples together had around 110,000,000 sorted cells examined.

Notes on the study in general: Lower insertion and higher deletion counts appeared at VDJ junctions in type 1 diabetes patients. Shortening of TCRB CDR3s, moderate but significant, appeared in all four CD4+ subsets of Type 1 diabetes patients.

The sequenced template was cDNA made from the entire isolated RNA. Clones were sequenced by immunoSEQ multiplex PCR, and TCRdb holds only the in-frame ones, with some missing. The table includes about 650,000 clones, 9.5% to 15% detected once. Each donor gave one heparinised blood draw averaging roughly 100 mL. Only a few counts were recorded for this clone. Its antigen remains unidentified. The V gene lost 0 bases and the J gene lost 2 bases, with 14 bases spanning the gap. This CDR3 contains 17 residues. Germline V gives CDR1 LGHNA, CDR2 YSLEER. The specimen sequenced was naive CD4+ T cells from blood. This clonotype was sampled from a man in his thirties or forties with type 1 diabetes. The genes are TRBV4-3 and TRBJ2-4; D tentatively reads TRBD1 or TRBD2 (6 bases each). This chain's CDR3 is CASSQDRGLLTKNIQYF. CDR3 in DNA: TGCGCCAGCAGCCAAGACCGGGGGCTCCTAACCAAAAACATTCAGTACTTC.